The 32 T cell receptor beta chains presented below share a single source sample, sequenced in a study of blood T cell repertoires in COVID-19. Profiling relied on immunoSEQ multiplex PCR, and the TCRdb table lists in-frame clones only, not all of them. Of 200,000 to 300,000 clones listed, around four fifths were seen once; the top ten hold around 6.4%. Sequenced material: peripheral blood. All receptors come from a woman in her sixties with active or convalescent COVID-19.

J is TRBJ2-3 and V is TRBV7-9, with D possibly being TRBD2 (6 bases). The CDR3 consists of 16 residues. The V and J ends lost 4 bases and 4 bases respectively, with 18 bases between them. From germline, CDR1 is SEHNR and CDR2 FQNEAQ (reference sequence). The CDR3 nucleotides are TGTGCCAGCAGCTCCCCCCGGCAGGGAGGCCCAGATACGCAGTATTTT. Amino acids: CASSSPRQGGPDTQYF.

The chain is built from TRBV7-3 and TRBJ2-2; 7 bases are a match to TRBD2. CDR1 SGHTA and CDR2 FQGTGA come from the germline V gene. The CDR3 sequence is 17 residues long. The V and J ends lost 5 bases and 0 bases, in that order; junction bases with no gene match: 9. The CDR3 DNA reads as TGTGCCAGCAGCCGCAGCGGGACGATCGCGAACACCGGGGAGCTGTTTTTT. Translated, it gives CASSRSGTIANTGELFF. The full variable domain, its missing parts supplied by reference TRBV7-3 and TRBJ2-2, is GAGVSQTPSNKVTEKGKYVELRCDPISGHTALYWYRQSLGQGPEFLIYFQGTGAADDSGLPNDRFFAVRPEGSVSTLKIQRTERGDSAVYLCASSRSGTIANTGELFFGEGSRLTVL.

The chain carries TRBV7-9 and TRBJ1-1; D not resolved. V was clipped by 0 bases and J by 1 base, with 21 bases between them. The germline V gene encodes CDR1 SEHNR and CDR2 FQNEAQ (reference sequence). There are 19 residues in the CDR3. The CDR3 region is CASSLARGSRIGKNTEAFF. The CDR3 nucleotides are TGTGCCAGCAGCTTAGCGCGGGGATCCAGGATAGGAAAGAACACTGAAGCTTTCTTT.

The chain couples TRBV19 to TRBJ1-2; 8 bases align to TRBD1. V lost 6 bases to trimming and J lost 1 base; unmatched junction nucleotides: 4. CDR1 and CDR2 (germline): LNHDA, SQIVND (reference sequence). This CDR3 region has 14 residues. The CDR3 region is CASRRTGRNYGYTF. The CDR3 DNA reads TGTGCCAGTAGACGGACAGGGCGTAACTATGGCTACACCTTC.

This chain uses TRBV19 with TRBJ1-2; 12 bases agree with TRBD1. The CDR3 runs to 14 residues. Germline loops: CDR1 LNHDA, CDR2 SQIVND (reference sequence). V dropped 6 bases and J dropped 8; count of bases not matched to a gene: 7. The CDR3 here is CASRSGTGGWGYTF. CDR3 nucleotides: TGTGCCAGTAGGTCCGGGACAGGGGGCTGGGGCTACACCTTC.

This clone has a handful of counts. CDR3 amino acids: CASSDGLAGRVFF. In nucleotides, the CDR3 is TGCGCCAGCAGTGACGGTCTAGCGGGGCGGGTGTTTTTT. The gene calls are TRBV10-2 and TRBJ2-2, with 9 bases that match TRBD2. Unmatched junction bases numbered 8, after V lost 3 bases and J lost 15 bases. This CDR3 region has 13 residues. Germline V CDR1 and CDR2: WSHSY, SAAADI.

This clone was observed a handful of times. The CDR3 here is CASTPIAGGPNEQFF. The CDR3 coding sequence is TGTGCCAGCACCCCGATAGCGGGAGGGCCTAATGAGCAGTTCTTC. The rearrangement joins TRBV3-1 (or the pseudogene TRBV3-2) to TRBJ2-1; 11 bases match TRBD2. The CDR3 length is 15 residues. In germline, CDR1 is LGHDT, CDR2 YNNKEL (reference sequence). V shed 7 bases, J shed 7 bases, and the junction held 9 bases outside the gene matches.

This chain uses TRBV19 with TRBJ2-5; D perhaps matches TRBD1 (5 bases). The germline V and J ends were trimmed by 7 bases and 2 bases, with 14 bases remaining between them. Germline-derived CDR1 and CDR2 are LNHDA and SQIVND (reference sequence). CDR3 length: 14 amino acids. This chain's CDR3 is CASNQGRVQETQYF. CDR3 in DNA: TGTGCCAGTAATCAGGGAAGAGTTCAAGAGACCCAGTACTTC.

This clone was recorded only once. This chain connects TRBV2 to TRBJ2-6, with 10 bases lining up with TRBD1. The V segment lost 7 bases and the J segment 3 bases; nucleotides outside the gene matches: 6. Germline values: CDR1 SNHLY, CDR2 FYNNEI. The CDR3 is 16 amino acids. The CDR3 loop is CASTIDRGHGANVLTF. The CDR3 nucleotides are TGTGCCAGCACTATAGACAGGGGGCATGGGGCCAACGTCCTGACTTTC.

The chain joins TRBV12-3 or TRBV12-4 to TRBJ1-2; possibly TRBD1 for D (5 bases). Trimming left V 6 bases short and J 2 bases short, with 10 bases between. The CDR3 contains 13 residues. This chain's CDR3 is CASRSGWNYGYTF. The CDR3 DNA follows: TGTGCCAGCAGGTCAGGGTGGAACTATGGCTACACCTTC.

This clone was found once. V gene TRBV7-2 combines with J gene TRBJ2-2; 7 positions agree with TRBD2. This CDR3 has 15 residues. The ends lost 2 bases at V and 4 bases at J; junction bases unmatched: 4. Germline assignment: CDR1 SGHTA and CDR2 FQGNSA. The chain's CDR3 is CASSLSGGSTGELFF. The CDR3 coding sequence is TGTGCCAGCAGCTTATCGGGGGGTAGCACCGGGGAGCTGTTTTTT.

The chain uses TRBV7-3 and TRBJ2-2; D perhaps matches TRBD2 (5 bases). Trimming cost V 0 bases and J 2 bases, with 19 bases left between them. Germline CDR1 reads SGHTA; CDR2 reads FQGTGA. The CDR3 runs to 19 residues. The CDR3 loop reads CASSLTQGLRTVNTGELFF. CDR3 DNA sequence: TGTGCCAGCAGCTTAACTCAAGGACTCCGGACGGTAAACACCGGGGAGCTGTTTTTT.

The V and J genes are TRBV5-4 and TRBJ1-3; a possible D gene is TRBD1 (5 bases). Germline values: CDR1 SGHNT, CDR2 YYREEE (reference sequence). V dropped 2 bases and J dropped 3 bases, with 15 bases sitting between them. CDR3 length: 16 amino acids. CDR3 amino acids: CASSLNSGRFGNTIYF. In nucleotides, the CDR3 is TGTGCCAGCAGCTTAAATTCAGGGCGTTTTGGAAACACCATATATTTT.

The rearrangement uses TRBV30 and TRBJ2-5; D perhaps matches TRBD2 (7 bases). Germline V gene sequence: CDR1 GTSNPN, CDR2 SVGIG (reference sequence). Trimming removed 3 bases from V and 4 bases from J, with 15 bases in between. The CDR3 spans 14 residues. The CDR3 reads CAWRLKGGIETQYF. The CDR3 DNA reads TGTGCCTGGAGACTAAAGGGGGGGATAGAGACCCAGTACTTC.

In its sample, this clone was seen a few times. The chain has TRBV6-5 and TRBJ1-5, with D hard to call. V was pared by 5 bases and J by 15 bases, with 26 bases between. This CDR3 is built from 15 residues. Per the germline V gene, CDR1 is MNHEY and CDR2 is SVGAGI. Here the CDR3 DNA reads TGTGCCAGCAGTCCCCTCGGGGATTTTATCAGAGTTCGGCATTTT. Translating it yields CASSPLGDFIRVRHF.

This chain connects TRBV7-3 to TRBJ1-5, with a tentative D call TRBD1 (5 bases). Trimming stripped 0 bases from V and 5 bases from J, with 5 bases between. Germline CDR1 and CDR2: SGHTA and FQGTGA. The CDR3 length is 13 residues. The chain's CDR3 is CASSLTRDQPQHF. CDR3 nucleotide sequence: TGTGCCAGCAGCTTAACCAGGGATCAGCCCCAGCATTTT. Combining the CDR3 with reference TRBV7-3 and TRBJ1-5 gives the whole variable domain GAGVSQTPSNKVTEKGKYVELRCDPISGHTALYWYRQSLGQGPEFLIYFQGTGAADDSGLPNDRFFAVRPEGSVSTLKIQRTERGDSAVYLCASSLTRDQPQHFGDGTRLSIL.

The rearrangement links TRBV7-8 to TRBJ2-5; the match to TRBD2 covers 11 bases. Germline CDR1 is SGHVS and CDR2 is FQNEAQ. The CDR3 runs to 15 residues. V shed 3 bases, J shed 4 bases, and the junction held 4 bases outside the gene matches. The CDR3 region is CASSFLAGGPETQYF. In DNA form, the CDR3 reads TGTGCCAGCAGCTTCTTAGCGGGAGGGCCAGAGACCCAGTACTTC. Together with reference TRBV7-8 and TRBJ2-5, the CDR3 gives the full variable domain: GAGVSQSPRYKVAKRGQDVALRCDPISGHVSLFWYQQALGQGPEFLTYFQNEAQLDKSGLPSDRFFAERPEGSVSTLKIQRTQQEDSAVYLCASSFLAGGPETQYFGPGTRLLVL.

The chain uses TRBV20-1 and TRBJ1-2; no definite D call. Germline V CDR1 and CDR2: DFQATT, SNEGSKA (reference sequence). With 5 bases removed from V and 4 bases from J, the gap between germline ends came to 8 bases. The CDR3 has 11 residues. The CDR3 bases are TGCAGTGCTGCGACGGGCTATGGCTACACCTTC. Amino acid sequence: CSAATGYGYTF.

This clone was detected once. This chain joins TRBV2 and TRBJ2-2; 10 bases agree with TRBD2. Germline-derived CDR1 and CDR2 are SNHLY and FYNNEI. The CDR3 length is 14 residues. J was trimmed by 2 bases and V by 8 bases; bases with no gene match: 2. DNA for the CDR3: TGTGCCAGCCGGACTAGCGGTAACACCGGGGAGCTGTTTTTT. It encodes CASRTSGNTGELFF.

The gene calls are TRBV6-5 and TRBJ2-7; 10 bases line up with TRBD2. The CDR3 spans 14 residues. CDR1 is MNHEY, CDR2 SVGAGI, per germline. V was clipped by 9 bases and J by 2 bases; unmatched bases: 7. CDR3 DNA sequence: TGTGCCAGTGGGGGACTAGCGTTACCCTACGAGCAGTACTTC. Translation: CASGGLALPYEQYF.

The chain recombines TRBV21-1 with TRBJ2-1; whether TRBD2, the table's D call, matches the DNA was not checked. TRBV21-1 is a listed pseudogene. This CDR3 region has 15 residues. Here the CDR3 reads CASSKVCTSGGQQFF. In DNA, the CDR3 is TGTGCCAGCAGCAAAGTGTGTACTAGCGGGGGTCAGCAGTTCTTC.

A note on this clone: The sample carries other DNA sequences with the same CDR3. The rearrangement uses TRBV6-5 and TRBJ1-6; D call uncertain. This CDR3 comprises 14 residues. Between the trimmed V and J ends, which lost 6 bases and 0 bases, there was a span of 6 bases. CDR1 is MNHEY, CDR2 SVGAGI, per germline. The CDR3, as DNA: TGTGCCAGCAGGCGGAGCTCCTATAATTCACCCCTCCACTTT. This gives the protein CASRRSSYNSPLHF.

The chain couples TRBV5-1 to TRBJ2-3; 11 bases line up with TRBD2. Germline V gene sequence: CDR1 SGHRS, CDR2 YFSETQ. Losses at the gene ends were 0 bases for V and 3 bases for J; bases not matched to a gene: 9. CDR3 length: 18 amino acids. Written as DNA, the CDR3 is TGCGCCAGCAGCTTGGCAGCTAGCGGGGGGCCAGGGACAGATACGCAGTATTTT. Amino acids: CASSLAASGGPGTDTQYF.

This chain connects TRBV28 to TRBJ1-2; the D gene is possibly TRBD1 (5 bases). V lost 4 bases to trimming and J lost 5 bases, with 17 bases between them. Germline CDR1 MDHEN, CDR2 SYDVKM. This CDR3 is built from 15 residues. CDR3 nucleotides: TGTGCCAGCAGTTCCCAGACCAGGGCGCTTTATGGCTACACCTTC. The encoded protein is CASSSQTRALYGYTF.

The chain couples TRBV27 to TRBJ2-3; 11 bases align to TRBD1. V gave up 8 bases and J gave up 6 bases; unmatched junction bases: 4. Germline V CDR1 and CDR2: MNHEY, SMNVEV (reference sequence). The CDR3 spans 13 residues. CDR3 loop: CASRTGGLDTQYF. DNA of the CDR3: TGTGCCAGCCGGACAGGGGGCTTGGATACGCAGTATTTT.

V and J are TRBV5-1 and TRBJ2-7; tentative D call: TRBD1 (6 bases). V was cut by 0 bases and J by 3 bases, with 10 bases left in between. CDR1 SGHRS and CDR2 YFSETQ come from the germline V gene. This CDR3 comprises 14 residues. CDR3 coding DNA: TGCGCCAGCAGCTTGGAACAGGGAAACTACGAGCAGTACGTC. As protein: CASSLEQGNYEQYV.

The chain carries TRBV19 and TRBJ2-7; possible D gene TRBD2, 6 bases. The CDR3 runs to 15 residues. From germline, CDR1 is LNHDA and CDR2 SQIVND (reference sequence). V lost 0 bases and J lost 2, with 11 bases in between. The DNA for the CDR3 is TGTGCCAGTAGTATAGAGGGGGGAAGGACCTACGAGCAGTACTTC. Translated: CASSIEGGRTYEQYF.

The chain employs TRBV11-2 and TRBJ1-2; 9 bases align to TRBD1. The CDR3 is 14 amino acids. With V trimmed by 2 bases and J by 6 bases, 4 bases remained unmatched. Germline V CDR1 and CDR2: SGHAT, FQNNGV. CDR3 bases: TGTGCCAGCAGCTTAACCGACAGGGGGAATGGCTACACCTTC. Its translation is CASSLTDRGNGYTF. Combining the CDR3 with reference TRBV11-2 and TRBJ1-2 gives the whole variable domain EAGVAQSPRYKIIEKRQSVAFWCNPISGHATLYWYQQILGQGPKLLIQFQNNGVVDDSQLPKDRFSAERLKGVDSTLKIQPAKLEDSAVYLCASSLTDRGNGYTFGSGTRLTVV.

The J gene is TRBJ2-5, the V gene TRBV21-1; the DNA was not compared with TRBD1, the D call given in the table. TRBV21-1 is noted as a pseudogene. The CDR3 spans 13 residues. The CDR3 region has the DNA TGTGCCAGCAGCGTTTCAGGGGGAGAGACCCAGTACTTC. It encodes CASSVSGGETQYF.

V and J are TRBV2 and TRBJ2-1; 7 bases line up with TRBD2. This CDR3 spans 13 amino acids. Unmatched junction bases numbered 7, after V lost 4 bases and J lost 10 bases. The germline CDR1 and CDR2 sequences are SNHLY and FYNNEI. DNA for the CDR3: TGTGCCAGCAGTGTTGAAGGACTAGGCGAGCAGTTCTTC. Translated: CASSVEGLGEQFF.

The chain combines TRBV14 with TRBJ2-3; 7 bases line up with TRBD2. CDR3 length equals 15 residues. Unmatched junction bases numbered 1, after V lost 0 bases and J lost 1 base. Germline CDR1 SGHDN, CDR2 FVKESK. The CDR3 is CASSQDTSGTDTQYF. The CDR3 nucleotides read TGTGCCAGCAGCCAAGATACTAGCGGCACAGATACGCAGTATTTT.

Worth noting for this clone: Relative to the germline gene, one junction end is altered; a read error may explain this. The chain uses TRBV6-5 and TRBJ1-2, with 7 nucleotides matching TRBD1. The CDR3 has 13 residues. Germline assignment: CDR1 MNHEY and CDR2 SVGAGI. Written as DNA, the CDR3 is TGTGCCAGCAGTGACTCCCAGGGGGTTGGCTACACCTTC. Protein product: CASSDSQGVGYTF.